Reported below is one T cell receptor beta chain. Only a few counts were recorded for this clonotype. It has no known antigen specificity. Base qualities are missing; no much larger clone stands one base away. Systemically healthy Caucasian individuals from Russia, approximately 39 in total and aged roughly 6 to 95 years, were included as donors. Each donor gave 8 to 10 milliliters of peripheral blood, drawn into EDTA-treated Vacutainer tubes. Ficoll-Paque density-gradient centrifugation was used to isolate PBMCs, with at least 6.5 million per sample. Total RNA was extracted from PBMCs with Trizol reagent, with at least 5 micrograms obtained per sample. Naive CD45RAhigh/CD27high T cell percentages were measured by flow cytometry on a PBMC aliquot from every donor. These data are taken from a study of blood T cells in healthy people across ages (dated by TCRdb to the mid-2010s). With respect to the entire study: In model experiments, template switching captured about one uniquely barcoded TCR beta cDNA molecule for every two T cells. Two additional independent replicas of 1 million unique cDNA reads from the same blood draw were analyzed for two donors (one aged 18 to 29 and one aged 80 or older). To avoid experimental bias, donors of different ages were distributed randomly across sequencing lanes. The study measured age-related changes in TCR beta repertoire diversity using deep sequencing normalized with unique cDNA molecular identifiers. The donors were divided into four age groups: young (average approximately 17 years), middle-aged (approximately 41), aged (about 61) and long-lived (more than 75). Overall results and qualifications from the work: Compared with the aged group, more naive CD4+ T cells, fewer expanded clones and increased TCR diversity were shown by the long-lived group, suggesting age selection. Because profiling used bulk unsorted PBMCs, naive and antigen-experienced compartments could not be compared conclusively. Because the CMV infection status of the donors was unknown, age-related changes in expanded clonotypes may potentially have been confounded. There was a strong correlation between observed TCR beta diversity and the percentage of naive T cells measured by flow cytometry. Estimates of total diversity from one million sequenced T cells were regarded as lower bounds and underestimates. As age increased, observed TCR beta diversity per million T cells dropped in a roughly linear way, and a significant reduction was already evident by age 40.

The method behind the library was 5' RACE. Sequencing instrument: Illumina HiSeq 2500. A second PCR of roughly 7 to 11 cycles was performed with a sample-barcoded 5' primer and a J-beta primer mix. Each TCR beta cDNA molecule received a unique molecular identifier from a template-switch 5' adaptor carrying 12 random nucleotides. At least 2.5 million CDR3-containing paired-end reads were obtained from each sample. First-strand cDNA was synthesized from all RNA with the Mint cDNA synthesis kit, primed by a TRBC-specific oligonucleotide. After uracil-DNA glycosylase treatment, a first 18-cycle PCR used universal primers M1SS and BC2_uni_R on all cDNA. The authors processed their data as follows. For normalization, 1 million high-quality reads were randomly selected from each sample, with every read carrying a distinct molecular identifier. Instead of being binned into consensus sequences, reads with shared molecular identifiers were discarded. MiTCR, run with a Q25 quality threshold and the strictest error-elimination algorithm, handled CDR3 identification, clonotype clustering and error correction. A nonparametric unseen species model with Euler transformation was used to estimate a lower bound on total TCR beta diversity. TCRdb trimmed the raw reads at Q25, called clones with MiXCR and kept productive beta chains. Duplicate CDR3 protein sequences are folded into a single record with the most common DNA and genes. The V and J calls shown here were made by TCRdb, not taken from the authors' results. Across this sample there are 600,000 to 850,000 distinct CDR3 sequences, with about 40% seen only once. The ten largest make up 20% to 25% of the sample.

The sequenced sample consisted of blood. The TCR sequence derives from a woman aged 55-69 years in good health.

The bases read TGTGCCAGCAGTTTGACTAGCGGGCAGCACTACGAGCAGTACTTC. Its translation is CASSLTSGQHYEQYF. Recombination linked TRBV28 to TRBJ2-7; TRBD2 agrees with 10 junctional bases. CDR1 is given as MDHEN and CDR2 as SYDVKM, both from the germline V gene. From the cysteine through the phenylalanine, the CDR3 covers 15 amino acids. The CDR3 DNA has 45 bases and is translated from base 1. Trimming takes 3 bases off V and 3 bases off J; junction bases not matched to a gene: 5. With all but the CDR3 taken from the reference TRBV28 and TRBJ2-7 genes, the full variable domain is: DVKVTQSSRYLVKRTGEKVFLECVQDMDHENMFWYRQDPGLGLRLIYFSYDVKMKEKGDIPEGYSVSREKKERFSLILESASTNQTSMYLCASSLTSGQHYEQYFGPGTRLTVT.